The clone carrying this T cell receptor beta chain came up a few times. At deep level, the assay was performed. This table comes from immunoSEQ multiplex PCR, and its TCRdb copy is limited to in-frame clones, with some not included. The sample includes 100,000 to 120,000 clones, around 66% of them seen just once. The sample comes from a study of shared clonotypes between healthy human individuals. Trimming pared 8 bases from V and 4 bases from J, leaving 12 bases between. From germline, CDR1 is MNHEY and CDR2 SMNVEV (reference sequence). This CDR3 spans 14 amino acids. The sequenced sample was memory CD8+ T cells sorted from blood. Regarding subset: CD45RO+ cells pooled with CCR7-negative TemRA cells. This sequence originates from a woman aged 25 to 39 in good health. J is TRBJ2-6 and V is TRBV27, with no clear D. Here the CDR3 reads CASGRSSGANVLTF. The DNA of the CDR3 is TGTGCCAGCGGCCGGAGTTCAGGGGCCAACGTCCTGACTTTC.